This T cell receptor (beta chain) originates from a study of blood T cells in healthy people across ages. Points from the study as a whole: A greater number of naive CD4+ cells and higher diversity distinguished long-lived donors from aged donors.

This clonotype was observed once. What it recognizes is unknown. The second PCR ran roughly 7 to 11 cycles with a sample-barcoded 5' primer and J-beta primers. With 12 random nucleotides, a template-switch adaptor tagged each individual cDNA molecule. TCRdb fed the 5' RACE reads into MiXCR, producing one record per CDR3 protein. Of about 830,000 distinct CDR3 sequences in the sample, around 68% are singletons; the top ten hold roughly a quarter. Sequenced: blood. The source of this sequence is a young man in good health.

The CDR3 DNA is TGTGCCAGCAGCTTAAATGGGGGCACACCCCTCCACTTT. The encoded protein is CASSLNGGTPLHF. The chain employs TRBV7-9 and TRBJ1-6; possible D gene TRBD1, 6 bases. Germline V gives CDR1 SEHNR, CDR2 FQNEAQ (reference sequence). This CDR3 has 13 residues. Trimming shortened V by 2 bases and J by 11 bases, and 10 bases separated the two germline ends.